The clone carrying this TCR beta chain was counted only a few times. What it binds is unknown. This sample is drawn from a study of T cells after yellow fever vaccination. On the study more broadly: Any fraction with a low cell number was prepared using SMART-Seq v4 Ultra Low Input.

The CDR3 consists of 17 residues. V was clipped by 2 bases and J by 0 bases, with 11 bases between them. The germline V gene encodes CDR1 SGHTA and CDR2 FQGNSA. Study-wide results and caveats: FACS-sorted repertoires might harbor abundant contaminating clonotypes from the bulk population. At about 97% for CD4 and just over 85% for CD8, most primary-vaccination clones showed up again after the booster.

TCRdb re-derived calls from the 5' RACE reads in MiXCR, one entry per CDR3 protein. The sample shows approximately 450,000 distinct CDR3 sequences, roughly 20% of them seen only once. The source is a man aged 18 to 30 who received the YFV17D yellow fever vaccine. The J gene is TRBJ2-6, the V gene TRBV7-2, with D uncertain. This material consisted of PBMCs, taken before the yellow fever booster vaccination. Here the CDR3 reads CASSLMAPRSGANVLTF. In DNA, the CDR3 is TGTGCCAGCAGCTTAATGGCGCCGCGCTCTGGGGCCAACGTCCTGACTTTC.